What follows are 12 T cell receptor beta chains derived from one specimen sequenced in a study of regulatory T cells in long-lasting Graves disease. Relying on iRepertoire HTBI primers and Arm-PCR of CDR3 regions, the team built TCR beta libraries. MiXCR, run by TCRdb on the multiplex PCR reads, gives a single entry per CDR3 protein. The sample has more than 650,000 distinct CDR3 sequences, roughly 30% seen once. As for time point: persistent/refractory GD, antithyroid drugs over 5 years with positive TRAb. Construction of the TCR library relied on RNA isolated from PBMCs. The sequences come from peripheral blood mononuclear cells (PBMCs), collected when the disease was refractory, from a patient treated with antithyroid drugs. These receptors originate from a female donor with Graves disease.

This clonotype has a handful of counts. The rearrangement links TRBV27 to TRBJ2-7; 10 nucleotides agree with TRBD1. The V segment lost 8 bases and the J segment 2 bases; nucleotides outside the gene matches: 9. This CDR3 has 15 residues. The germline V gene has CDR1 MNHEY and CDR2 SMNVEV (reference sequence). CDR3: CASAQDRGVTYEQYF. CDR3 nucleotides: TGTGCCAGCGCCCAGGACAGGGGGGTGACCTACGAGCAGTACTTC.

The CDR3, as DNA: TGTGCCAGCAGTTCTTCCGCACTAGCGGGAGTCACCGGGGAGCTGTTTTTT. This gives the protein CASSSSALAGVTGELFF. J is TRBJ2-2 and V is TRBV28; 11 nucleotides align to TRBD2. This CDR3 has 17 residues. The V gene end was trimmed by 4 bases and the J gene end by 4 bases; junction bases not matched to a gene: 8. The germline V gene has CDR1 MDHEN and CDR2 SYDVKM. The full variable domain, in which reference TRBV28 and TRBJ2-2 provide the parts outside the CDR3, is DVKVTQSSRYLVKRTGEKVFLECVQDMDHENMFWYRQDPGLGLRLIYFSYDVKMKEKGDIPEGYSVSREKKERFSLILESASTNQTSMYLCASSSSALAGVTGELFFGEGSRLTVL.

V gene TRBV7-2 combines with J gene TRBJ2-7; 11 bases agree with TRBD1. The ends lost 5 bases at V and 6 bases at J; junction bases unmatched: 6. This CDR3 spans 14 amino acids. Germline V gene sequence: CDR1 SGHTA, CDR2 FQGNSA. Here the CDR3 DNA reads TGTGCCAGCAGCCTCGGACAGGGGGCTTTCGAGCAGTACTTC. It yields the protein CASSLGQGAFEQYF.

The table lists this clonotype with a few counts. The V and J genes are TRBV6-5 and TRBJ2-7, with 11 bases fitting TRBD2. Trimming cost V 0 bases and J 4 bases; bases outside gene matches: 11. The CDR3 extends over 18 amino acids. The germline V gene encodes CDR1 MNHEY and CDR2 SVGAGI. CDR3 sequence (DNA): TGTGCCAGCAGTTACTCGAGTGTACTAGCGGGAGTCTGGTACGAGCAGTACTTC. Its protein product is CASSYSSVLAGVWYEQYF.

This clonotype came up many times. The CDR3 coding sequence is TGTGCCAGCAGTCCTGACAGGGGATCCCACGAGCAGTACTTC. It is translated as CASSPDRGSHEQYF. V and J are TRBV6-1 and TRBJ2-7; TRBD1 matches at 8 bases. The CDR3 runs to 14 residues. The trim removed 5 bases at V and 5 bases at J, leaving 8 bases unmatched. Per germline, CDR1 MNHNS and CDR2 SASEGT.

J is TRBJ2-1 and V is TRBV7-3; 9 nucleotides match TRBD2. CDR1 is SGHTA, CDR2 FQGTGA, per germline. J lost 6 bases, V lost 5 bases, and 8 bases had no gene match. The CDR3 contains 15 residues. The DNA for the CDR3 is TGTGCCAGCAGCACCAGGACTAGCGAGAGCAATGAGCAGTTCTTC. This sequence encodes CASSTRTSESNEQFF.

This clonotype was seen a handful of times. The chain recombines TRBV5-1 with TRBJ2-7; TRBD1 aligns across 9 bases. The CDR3 contains 15 residues. J was trimmed by 5 bases and V by 3 bases; bases with no gene match: 9. The V gene's germline CDR1 is SGHRS and CDR2 YFSETQ. In DNA form, the CDR3 reads TGCGCCAGCAGCTGGAACGGGGACAGGGTAGACGAGCAGTACTTC. Translated: CASSWNGDRVDEQYF. The whole variable domain, remainder taken from reference TRBV5-1 and TRBJ2-7, is KAGVTQTPRYLIKTRGQQVTLSCSPISGHRSVSWYQQTPGQGLQFLFEYFSETQRNKGNFPGRFSGRQFSNSRSEMNVSTLELGDSALYLCASSWNGDRVDEQYFGPGTRLTVT.

This clonotype was found a few times. This chain links TRBV6-1 with TRBJ1-2, with 9 bases lining up with TRBD1. Germline lookup yields CDR1 MNHNS and CDR2 SASEGT. CDR3 length: 13 amino acids. V shed 10 bases, J shed 2 bases, and the junction held 5 bases outside the gene matches. The CDR3 loop reads CAIKQGANYGYTF. As DNA, the CDR3 is TGTGCCATCAAACAGGGGGCGAACTATGGCTACACCTTC.

V is TRBV7-2 and J is TRBJ1-2; D ambiguous. Germline loops: CDR1 SGHTA, CDR2 FQGNSA. Trimming removed 9 bases at V and 4 bases at J, with 12 bases between. The CDR3 is made up of 12 amino acids. The CDR3 protein is CARRRAGYGYTF. CDR3 DNA sequence: TGTGCCAGGCGGAGAGCAGGCTATGGCTACACCTTC.

The CDR3 DNA is TGTGCCAGCAGCTCCAGGGTTGACGAGCAGTACTTC. Its protein product is CASSSRVDEQYF. The chain joins TRBV5-6 to TRBJ2-7; the D gene is possibly TRBD1 (5 bases). The V gene lost 3 bases and the J gene lost 5 bases, with 9 bases spanning the gap. The V gene's germline CDR1 is SGHDT and CDR2 YYEEEE. The CDR3 has 12 residues.

In this sample, this clonotype turned up many times. CDR3 region: CASSFLGLAGENQETQYF. The CDR3 region has the DNA TGTGCCAGCAGTTTTTTGGGACTAGCGGGAGAGAACCAAGAGACCCAGTACTTC. The V gene is TRBV28, the J gene TRBJ2-5; 14 bases align to TRBD2. V was clipped by 3 bases and J by 0 bases; unmatched bases: 6. Germline lookup yields CDR1 MDHEN and CDR2 SYDVKM. The CDR3 spans 18 residues.

This clonotype has a count of ten or more. DNA of the CDR3: TGTGCCAGCAGTCCAGACGGCGGTTATGGCTACACCTTC. As protein: CASSPDGGYGYTF. The genes are TRBV7-2 and TRBJ1-2; D gene unclear. This CDR3 is built from 13 residues. The V and J ends lost 6 bases and 5 bases respectively, with 13 bases between them. The germline CDR1 and CDR2 sequences are SGHTA and FQGNSA.